The rows below give T cell receptor beta chains drawn from one sample of a study of blood T cell repertoires in COVID-19. Generated by immunoSEQ multiplex PCR, the TCRdb table keeps only in-frame clones and is missing some. The sample lists 200,000 or so clones; roughly nine tenths were seen once. Source material: peripheral blood. The receptors come from a man aged 55 to 70 with COVID-19, enrolled during active disease. Both conserved end residues are part of each CDR3. D genes are given only for firm matches. The listing skips clone size in some rows; elsewhere it reads once, few, many or a size class.

D,size,J,V,CDR3,DNA
TRBD1,NA,TRBJ1-4,TRBV4-3,CASSQSNRGHEKLFF,TGCGCCAGCAGCCAAAGCAACAGGGGGCACGAAAAACTGTTTTTT
TRBD2,NA,TRBJ2-5,TRBV3-1/TRBV3-2,CASSQASGTSQETQYF,TGTGCCAGCAGCCAAGCAAGTGGGACTAGTCAAGAGACCCAGTACTTC
TRBD2,NA,TRBJ2-7,TRBV27,CASSLNSVTSGYEQYF,TGTGCCAGCAGTTTGAATTCAGTGACTAGCGGTTACGAGCAGTACTTC
TRBD1,NA,TRBJ1-2,TRBV6-4,CASRPRDRGDYGYTF,TGTGCCAGCAGGCCTCGGGACAGGGGGGACTATGGCTACACCTTC
NA,NA,TRBJ1-3,TRBV6-5,CASSRQSSGNTIYF,TGTGCCAGCAGCCGACAGAGCTCTGGAAACACCATATATTTT
NA,NA,TRBJ1-2,TRBV5-1,CASSSAGNYGYTF,TGCGCCAGCAGCAGTGCGGGTAACTATGGCTACACCTTC
TRBD2,few,TRBJ2-7,TRBV28,CASSLMTSGRRAFYEQYF,TGTGCCAGCAGTTTAATGACTAGCGGGAGGAGAGCCTTCTACGAGCAGTACTTC
TRBD2,NA,TRBJ2-2,TRBV12-3/TRBV12-4,CASGTRPPGELFF,TGTGCCAGCGGGACTAGACCGCCCGGGGAGCTGTTTTTT
TRBD2,NA,TRBJ2-1,TRBV3-1/TRBV3-2,CASSQGGGPYNEQFF,TGTGCCAGCAGCCAAGGCGGGGGTCCCTACAATGAGCAGTTCTTC
NA,NA,TRBJ1-2,TRBV3-1/TRBV3-2,CASSQDTRVDYGYTF,TGTGCCAGCAGCCAAGATACCAGGGTAGACTATGGCTACACCTTC
TRBD1,once,TRBJ1-5,TRBV6-5,CASRPGQANQPQHF,TGTGCCAGCAGACCTGGACAGGCCAATCAGCCCCAGCATTTT
TRBD1,NA,TRBJ1-2,TRBV19,CASSSQGAGYGYTF,TGTGCCAGTAGTAGCCAGGGGGCGGGGTATGGCTACACCTTC
NA,NA,TRBJ2-2,TRBV28,CASSLDTGNTGELFF,TGTGCCAGCAGCCTTGATACAGGGAACACCGGGGAGCTGTTTTTT
NA,NA,TRBJ1-4,TRBV28,CASSPGGAPTGEKLFF,TGTGCCAGCAGTCCCGGGGGGGCGCCCACCGGGGAAAAACTGTTTTTT
TRBD1,NA,TRBJ1-2,TRBV10-3,CAIRGTDANYGYTF,TGTGCCATCAGGGGGACAGACGCTAACTATGGCTACACCTTC
NA,NA,TRBJ2-6,TRBV21-1,CASSTGGGSGANVLTF,TGTGCCAGCAGCACAGGTGGGGGCTCCGGGGCCAACGTCCTGACTTTC
NA,NA,TRBJ1-5,TRBV2,CASSEPAGMNQPQHF,TGTGCCAGCAGTGAACCTGCAGGGATGAATCAGCCCCAGCATTTT
TRBD1,NA,TRBJ2-4,TRBV5-1,CASSSGQLLFKNIQYF,TGCGCCAGCAGCTCGGGACAGCTACTTTTTAAAAACATTCAGTACTTC
TRBD1,NA,TRBJ2-7,TRBV3-1/TRBV3-2,CASSLTGVEQYF,TGTGCCAGCAGCCTCACAGGGGTCGAGCAGTACTTC
TRBD1,NA,TRBJ1-1,TRBV30,CAWGRDSYTEAFF,TGTGCCTGGGGCCGGGACAGCTACACTGAAGCTTTCTTT
NA,NA,TRBJ1-2,TRBV28,CASFLGAGGYTF,TGTGCCAGTTTCTTAGGGGCGGGAGGCTACACCTTC
TRBD1,NA,TRBJ1-2,TRBV5-1,CASSLEGANGYTF,TGCGCCAGCAGCTTGGAGGGGGCTAATGGCTACACCTTC
TRBD1,NA,TRBJ1-1,TRBV18,CASSPGQGTNTEAFF,TGTGCCAGCTCACCGGGACAGGGAACGAACACTGAAGCTTTCTTT
NA,NA,TRBJ2-2,TRBV30,CAWTSGGELFF,TGTGCCTGGACTTCGGGCGGGGAGCTGTTTTTT
TRBD2,NA,TRBJ2-1,TRBV4-1,CASRRETSGGYNEQFF,TGCGCCAGCAGGCGGGAGACTAGCGGGGGCTACAATGAGCAGTTCTTC
TRBD1,NA,TRBJ1-2,TRBV7-2,CASSQGPRQGHYGYTF,TGTGCCAGCAGCCAGGGGCCGAGACAGGGACACTATGGCTACACCTTC
TRBD2,NA,TRBJ2-7,TRBV28,CASSHNLAGGYEQYF,TGTGCCAGCAGTCATAACCTAGCGGGAGGCTACGAGCAGTACTTC
NA,NA,TRBJ2-2,TRBV6-4,CASKGEAVLTGELFF,TGTGCCAGCAAGGGCGAAGCGGTCCTTACCGGGGAGCTGTTTTTT
NA,NA,TRBJ1-2,TRBV25-1,CASSAGAGGYTF,TGTGCCAGCAGTGCCGGAGCTGGTGGCTACACCTTC
NA,NA,TRBJ1-6,TRBV14,CASSRVGGPYNSPLHF,TGTGCCAGCAGCCGCGTGGGAGGCCCCTATAATTCACCCCTCCACTTT
TRBD2,NA,TRBJ2-1,TRBV7-2,CASSLTGTSGSYNEQFF,TGTGCCAGCAGCTTAACCGGGACTAGCGGGTCCTACAATGAGCAGTTCTTC
NA,NA,TRBJ2-3,TRBV7-9,CASSLRELSTDTQYF,TGTGCCAGCAGCTTAAGGGAGTTGAGCACAGATACGCAGTATTTT
NA,NA,TRBJ1-3,TRBV25-1,CASSESWGLGNTIYF,TGTGCCAGCAGTGAATCGTGGGGGCTCGGAAACACCATATATTTT
TRBD1,NA,TRBJ2-1,TRBV10-3,CAISGSGQGAIQTDEQFF,TGTGCCATCAGTGGGTCGGGACAGGGTGCCATTCAGACCGATGAGCAGTTCTTC
TRBD1,NA,TRBJ1-2,TRBV29-1,CSVGPGGQGSGYTF,TGCAGCGTTGGCCCTGGAGGACAGGGGAGCGGCTACACCTTC
NA,NA,TRBJ1-5,TRBV12-3/TRBV12-4,CASTLGGTQPQHF,TGTGCCAGCACCCTGGGAGGGACTCAGCCCCAGCATTTT
TRBD1,NA,TRBJ1-6,TRBV14,CASSRAPFAGQSSYNSPLHF,TGTGCCAGCAGCCGTGCCCCTTTCGCGGGACAGAGCTCCTATAATTCACCCCTCCACTTT